This is a list of T cell receptor beta chains from one sample in a study of T cells in localized non-small cell lung cancer. Using immunoSEQ multiplex PCR, the repertoire was profiled, and TCRdb retains in-frame clones only, with some absent. The data contain 70,000 to 85,000 clones, around 85% of them singletons. This material consisted of peripheral blood, taken before any cancer treatment. These receptors were obtained from a female donor aged 60 or older with stage I lung adenocarcinoma. CDR3s include the opening cysteine and the closing phenylalanine or tryptophan. A D gene is named only where the DNA matches it firmly. A row's size may be missing; if present it is once, few, many or a size class.

-	-	TRBJ2-3	TRBV7-2	TGTGCCAGCAGACAGGACTGGAGCACAGATACGCAGTATTTT	CASRQDWSTDTQYF
-	-	TRBJ2-1	TRBV2	TGTGCCAGCAGCGACGAACGTGGCAAGCCCCTCTTC	CASSDERGKPLF
TRBD2	-	TRBJ2-1	TRBV7-8	TGTGCCAGCAGAAAGACTAGCGGGGGGGTTGGATATGAGCAGTTCTTC	CASRKTSGGVGYEQFF
TRBD1	-	TRBJ1-5	TRBV15	TGTGCCACCAGCACATTGGGGCAGGGGGGATATAGCAATCAGCCCCAGCATTTT	CATSTLGQGGYSNQPQHF
TRBD1	-	TRBJ2-5	TRBV2	TGTGCCAGCAAGATGACAGGGGGCGTCGAGACCCAGTACTTC	CASKMTGGVETQYF
-	-	TRBJ1-4	TRBV27	TGTGCCACCAGGCGGGAAGGGGGGCATGAAAAACTGTTTTTT	CATRREGGHEKLFF
TRBD2	-	TRBJ2-3	TRBV4-2	TGTGCCAGCAGCCCGGGACTAGCGGGAGTCCCAGATACGCAGTATTTT	CASSPGLAGVPDTQYF
TRBD2	-	TRBJ2-7	TRBV4-3	TGCGCCAGCAGCCGGGATAGCGGGAGGGGTTACGAGCAGTACTTC	CASSRDSGRGYEQYF
-	-	TRBJ2-1	TRBV6-1	TGTGCCAGCACTGGGGGGGGGCACAATGAGCAGTTCTTC	CASTGGGHNEQFF
TRBD1	-	TRBJ1-2	TRBV27	TGTGCCAGCAGTTCGCACCCATCAGGGGGCAGGGGCTACACCTTC	CASSSHPSGGRGYTF
TRBD2	-	TRBJ2-1	TRBV10-3	TGTGCCAGCAGGGGACTAGCGGGAGACTACAATGAGCAGTTCTTC	CASRGLAGDYNEQFF
-	-	TRBJ1-1	TRBV6-1	TGTGCCAGCAGTAACAACTGGGACACTGAAGCTTTCTTT	CASSNNWDTEAFF
-	-	TRBJ2-6	TRBV28	TGTGCCAGCAACTCACAGATTAGCTCTGGGGCCAACGTCCTGACTTTC	CASNSQISSGANVLTF
-	-	TRBJ1-1	TRBV11-3	TGTGCCAGCAGCTTATCAGGGGACAACACTGAAGCTTTCTTT	CASSLSGDNTEAFF
-	-	TRBJ2-3	TRBV5-6	TGTGCCAGCAGCCTAATCGGGGCGGGACCTAGCACAGATACGCAGTATTTT	CASSLIGAGPSTDTQYF
-	-	TRBJ2-3	TRBV7-2	TGTGCCAGCAGCTTAGTATCTAGCACAGATACGCAGTATTTT	CASSLVSSTDTQYF
-	-	TRBJ1-4	TRBV9	TGTGCCAGCAGCGTAGTCGCGAGTAGTAATGAAAAACTGTTTTTT	CASSVVASSNEKLFF
TRBD2	-	TRBJ2-3	TRBV5-1	TGCGCCAGCAGCTTGGTCCGGGGGGGCACAGATACGCAGTATTTT	CASSLVRGGTDTQYF
TRBD1	-	TRBJ1-2	TRBV27	TGTGCCAGCAGCTCAGGGGGTGGGAGGGGAGGCTACACCTTC	CASSSGGGRGGYTF
-	-	TRBJ1-6	TRBV7-9	TGTGCCAGCAGCGCCGAAGCCTCTTCACCCCTCCACTTT	CASSAEASSPLHF
-	-	TRBJ1-1	TRBV5-5	TGTGCCAGCAGCTTGGGGGGGTCTGTAACTGAAGCTTTCTTT	CASSLGGSVTEAFF
-	-	TRBJ2-2	TRBV25-1	TGTGCCAGCAGAAGGGATGCGGTAGACACCGGGGAGCTGTTTTTT	CASRRDAVDTGELFF
-	-	TRBJ2-7	TRBV27	TGTGCCAGCAGTTATCCGGGGAACGAGCAGTACTTC	CASSYPGNEQYF
TRBD1	-	TRBJ2-1	TRBV6-6	TGTGCCAGCGAACCGGGGACAGGGCGCAATGAGCAGTTCTTC	CASEPGTGRNEQFF
-	-	TRBJ1-2	TRBV2	TGTGCCAGCAGACGAAGGTGGGAGGACTATGGCTACACCTTC	CASRRRWEDYGYTF
-	-	TRBJ1-2	TRBV4-3	TGCGCCAGCAGCCAAGGCCCTATCGACAGCGCGCGTATAGATGGCTACACCTTC	CASSQGPIDSARIDGYTF
TRBD1	-	TRBJ1-6	TRBV19	TGTGCCAGTAGTACGGCGACAGGGAGTGGTTCACCCCTCCACTTT	CASSTATGSGSPLHF
-	-	TRBJ2-1	TRBV6-1	TGTGCCAGCGTGGGGGGGGGCCGGGATGAGCAGTTCTTC	CASVGGGRDEQFF
TRBD2	-	TRBJ2-1	TRBV28	TGTGCCAGCACTCGACTAGCTACTCACAATGAGCAGTTCTTC	CASTRLATHNEQFF
TRBD2	-	TRBJ2-7	TRBV27	TGTGCCAGCAGCCTTAGCGGGGCAGCCTACGAGCAGTACTTC	CASSLSGAAYEQYF
-	-	TRBJ1-1	TRBV5-8	TGTGCCAGCAGCTTGTGGATAAACACTGAAGCTTTCTTT	CASSLWINTEAFF
TRBD2	-	TRBJ2-1	TRBV7-3	TGTGCCAGCAGCCTTCTTCCGATTAGCGGGGGAGAATACAATGAGCAGTTCTTC	CASSLLPISGGEYNEQFF
TRBD1	-	TRBJ1-6	TRBV5-8	TGTGCCAGCAGCTTGGTGGGACAGTTGAATTCACCCCTCCACTTT	CASSLVGQLNSPLHF
TRBD2	-	TRBJ2-3	TRBV28	TGTGCCAGCAGTTCGCTAACCGGGACTAGCGACTTCACAGATACGCAGTATTTT	CASSSLTGTSDFTDTQYF
-	-	TRBJ2-3	TRBV13	TGTGCCAGCAGCTTAGTTCGGGGGCGCGTAGATACGCAGTATTTT	CASSLVRGRVDTQYF
-	-	TRBJ1-5	TRBV28	TGTGCCAGCAGTTACAGCGGTTTTCGCAATCAGCCCCAGCATTTT	CASSYSGFRNQPQHF
TRBD1	-	TRBJ2-4	TRBV7-3	TGTGCCAGCAGCACGACAGGGGGGAACATTCAGTACTTC	CASSTTGGNIQYF
-	-	TRBJ1-6	TRBV9	TGTGCCAGCAGCGTAGATGAGGGATCACCCCTCCACTTT	CASSVDEGSPLHF
-	-	TRBJ1-4	TRBV9	TGTGCCAGCAGCGTTGGGGCCTCGGAGGGAGTTGAAAAACTGTTTTTT	CASSVGASEGVEKLFF
-	-	TRBJ2-1	TRBV11-2	TGTGCCAGCAGCTTATTCGGGGGCCCCTACAATGAGCAGTTCTTC	CASSLFGGPYNEQFF
-	-	TRBJ1-1	TRBV5-1	TGCGCCAGCAGCCTCGGGACGGCGAACACTGAAGCTTTCTTT	CASSLGTANTEAFF
-	-	TRBJ2-2	TRBV5-1	TGCGCCAGCAGCTTGTTGGCTAAACCTACCGGGGAGCTGTTTTTT	CASSLLAKPTGELFF
TRBD1	-	TRBJ1-6	TRBV9	TGTGCCAGCAGCCCGACAGGGAAAGATTCACCCCTCCACTTT	CASSPTGKDSPLHF
-	-	TRBJ1-1	TRBV2	TGTGCCAGCAGTGAACTGGCCAACACTGAAGCTTTCTTT	CASSELANTEAFF
-	-	TRBJ2-7	TRBV7-6	TGTGCCAGCAGCTTAGCGCAGGGTTTCTACGAGCAGTACTTC	CASSLAQGFYEQYF
TRBD1	-	TRBJ1-6	TRBV6-1	TGTGCCAGCAGCCTTGGGACAGGGGATTCACCCCTCCACTTT	CASSLGTGDSPLHF
-	-	TRBJ1-6	TRBV6-1	TGTGCCAGCAGTGAACAGACAATGGGAAATTCACCCCTCCACTTT	CASSEQTMGNSPLHF
-	-	TRBJ1-4	TRBV5-1	TGCGCCAGCAGCTTGGGAAGTACGGAAAAACTGTTTTTT	CASSLGSTEKLFF
TRBD1	once	TRBJ1-2	TRBV6-6	TGTGCCAGCAGTTACGGGACAGGGTTCTATGGCTACACCTTC	CASSYGTGFYGYTF
-	-	TRBJ2-7	TRBV6-5	TGTGCCAGCAGATTAGGCGGCGGATACGAGCAGTACTTC	CASRLGGGYEQYF
TRBD1	-	TRBJ2-5	TRBV29-1	TGCAGCGTATTGGGACAGGGGCAAGAGACCCAGTACTTC	CSVLGQGQETQYF
-	-	TRBJ2-5	TRBV11-3	TGTGCCAGCAGCTTATCGATCAGGGGGGGAGAAGAGACCCAGTACTTC	CASSLSIRGGEETQYF
-	-	TRBJ1-5	TRBV5-8	TGTGCCAGCAGCTTTCGAAATCAGCCCCAGCATTTT	CASSFRNQPQHF
-	-	TRBJ2-7	TRBV28	TGTGCCAGCAGTTCCGCAACGGGCAGGGGACGATTCGAGCAGTACTTC	CASSSATGRGRFEQYF
-	once	TRBJ2-1	TRBV5-6	TGTGCCAGCAGCTTGGCCGGGGGGCTGTACAATGAGCAGTTCTTC	CASSLAGGLYNEQFF
-	once	TRBJ2-3	TRBV5-6	TGTGCCAGCAGCTTAATCCCAGGTAGCACAGATACGCAGTATTTT	CASSLIPGSTDTQYF
-	-	TRBJ2-6	TRBV6-6	TGTGCCAGCAGTTACTCCGGGGGGGCCAACGTCCTGACTTTC	CASSYSGGANVLTF
TRBD1	-	TRBJ1-3	TRBV2	TGTGCCAGCAGTGAGGAATGGGGAGGACAGGGGTCCTCTGGAAACACCATATATTTT	CASSEEWGGQGSSGNTIYF
-	once	TRBJ1-1	TRBV20-1	TGCAGTGCTAGATGGATCACTGAAGCTTTCTTT	CSARWITEAFF
-	-	TRBJ2-7	TRBV12-2	TGTGCAAGTCGCACCCGGGACCCCCTCGAGCAGTACTTC	CASRTRDPLEQYF